The 10 T cell receptor beta chains given below trace back to one sample, sequenced in a study of post-analysis software for immune sequencing data. Their target antigens are unknown. The library was made from cDNA and included unique molecular identifiers. TCRdb reprocessed the PCR reads with MiXCR, giving one entry per CDR3 protein. The data contain about 770,000 distinct CDR3 sequences, about 45% of them seen just once; the ten biggest clones take up 4% to 5%. Study-wide findings and caveats: There were several TRBV segments more frequent in patients than controls, and TRBV5-6, TRBV5-1 and TRBV20-1 were among them.

The sequencing input was blood. These receptors originate from a girl aged 5 to 17 with multiple sclerosis.

The chain joins TRBV10-3 to TRBJ2-1; 8 positions match TRBD2. The CDR3 spans 14 residues. V dropped 7 bases and J dropped 7; count of bases not matched to a gene: 9. Germline CDR1 is ENHRY and CDR2 is SYGVKD. Here the CDR3 DNA reads TGTGCCATCAAGGTGGCGGGAGGACCTAATGAGCAGTTCTTC. Translation gives CAIKVAGGPNEQFF.

This clonotype came up a few times. This chain connects TRBV21-1 to TRBJ2-5. TRBV21-1 is designated a pseudogene. The CDR3 has 15 residues. The CDR3 is CASSKAPTRRETQYF. The CDR3 nucleotides read TGTGCCAGCAGCAAAGCCCCGACACGTCGAGAGACCCAGTACTTC.

This clonotype was observed a handful of times. The CDR3: CASSEGRRTEQYF. In DNA form, the CDR3 reads TGTGCCAGCAGTGAAGGACGGCGGACAGAGCAGTACTTC. This sequence joins TRBV6-1 and TRBJ2-7; D is perhaps TRBD1 (5 bases). From germline, CDR1 is MNHNS and CDR2 SASEGT. The CDR3 has 13 residues. The V and J ends lost 1 base and 7 bases respectively, with 11 bases between them.

The chain combines TRBV6-6 with TRBJ1-5; D possibly corresponds to TRBD1 (5 bases). Trimming took 0 bases from V and 7 from J, leaving 13 bases between them. Germline V CDR1 and CDR2: MNHNY, SVGAGI (reference sequence). CDR3 length: 15 residues. Written as DNA, the CDR3 is TGTGCCAGCAGTTACTCGGGGCAGGGAGAACAGCCCCAGCATTTT. This codes for CASSYSGQGEQPQHF.

This clonotype occurred a few times. V gene TRBV15 combines with J gene TRBJ2-1; 10 nucleotides align to TRBD2. The V and J ends lost 5 bases and 9 bases, in that order; junction bases with no gene match: 10. The CDR3 covers 15 residues. Germline V lookup: CDR1 LNHNV, CDR2 YYDKDF (reference sequence). Here the CDR3 reads CATSRRPLAGAEQFF. In DNA form, the CDR3 reads TGTGCCACCAGCCGCCGTCCTCTAGCGGGAGCTGAGCAGTTCTTC.

The V call is TRBV20-1, the J call TRBJ1-1, with D hard to call. The V end was cut by 2 bases, the J end by 3 bases, with 7 bases between. Per germline, CDR1 DFQATT and CDR2 SNEGSKA (reference sequence). The CDR3 totals 12 residues. The CDR3 spells CSARRDHTEAFF. The CDR3 coding sequence is TGCAGTGCTAGAAGGGATCACACTGAAGCTTTCTTT.

The chain has TRBV20-1 and TRBJ2-4; 9 bases are a match to TRBD2. The length of the CDR3 is 15 residues. With V trimmed by 8 bases and J by 0 bases, 8 bases remained unmatched. Germline V gene sequence: CDR1 DFQATT, CDR2 SNEGSKA (reference sequence). In DNA, the CDR3 is TGCAGTCCTTCCAAGACTAGCGGAGCCAAAAACATTCAGTACTTC. Its translation is CSPSKTSGAKNIQYF.

The chain couples TRBV29-1 to TRBJ1-2; 8 bases are shared with TRBD1. Losses at the gene ends were 7 bases for V and 2 bases for J; bases not matched to a gene: 15. From germline, CDR1 is SQVTM and CDR2 ANQGSEA. The CDR3 totals 16 residues. The CDR3 nucleotides are TGCAGCGGTTACACTGGGACAGGCGACTTGAACTATGGCTACACCTTC. Translated, it gives CSGYTGTGDLNYGYTF.

The chain has TRBV6-5 and TRBJ2-2, with D tentatively TRBD1 (6 bases). V lost 5 bases to trimming and J lost 3 bases, with 13 bases between them. From germline, CDR1 is MNHEY and CDR2 SVGAGI. The CDR3 has 15 residues. Here the CDR3 reads CASSTQGLYTGELFF. The CDR3 coding sequence is TGTGCCAGCAGTACGCAGGGGCTCTACACCGGGGAGCTGTTTTTT.

The V gene is TRBV2, the J gene TRBJ2-3, with 10 bases matching TRBD2. The CDR3 has 14 amino acids. CDR1 and CDR2 (germline): SNHLY, FYNNEI. The junction had 4 bases not matched to a gene; V was cut back by 9 bases and J by 1 base. DNA of the CDR3: TGTGCCAGTCCTAGCGGGAGAGGCACAGATACGCAGTATTTT. Protein: CASPSGRGTDTQYF. Full variable domain (rest looked up from reference TRBV2 and TRBJ2-3): EPEVTQTPSHQVTQMGQEVILRCVPISNHLYFYWYRQILGQKVEFLVSFYNNEISEKSEIFDDQFSVERPDGSNFTLKIRSTKLEDSAMYFCASPSGRGTDTQYFGPGTRLTVL.